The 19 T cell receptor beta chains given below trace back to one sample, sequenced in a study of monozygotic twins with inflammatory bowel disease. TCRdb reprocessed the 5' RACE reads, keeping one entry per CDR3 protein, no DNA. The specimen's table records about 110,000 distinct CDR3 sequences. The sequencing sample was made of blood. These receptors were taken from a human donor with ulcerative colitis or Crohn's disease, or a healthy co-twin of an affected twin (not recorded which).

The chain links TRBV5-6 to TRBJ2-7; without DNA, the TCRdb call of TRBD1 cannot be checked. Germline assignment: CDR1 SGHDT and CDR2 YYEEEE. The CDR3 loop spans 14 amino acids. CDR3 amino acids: CASRARDTYYEQYF. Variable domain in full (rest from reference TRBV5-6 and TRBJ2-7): DAGVTQSPTHLIKTRGQQVTLRCSPKSGHDTVSWYQQALGQGPQFIFQYYEEEERQRGNFPDRFSGHQFPNYSSELNVNALLLGDSALYLCASRARDTYYEQYFGPGTRLTVT.

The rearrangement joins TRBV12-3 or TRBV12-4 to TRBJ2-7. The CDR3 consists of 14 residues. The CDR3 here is CASSFVQPTYEQYF.

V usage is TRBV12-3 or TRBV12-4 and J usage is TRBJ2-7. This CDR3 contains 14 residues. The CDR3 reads CASSLGHSSYEQYF.

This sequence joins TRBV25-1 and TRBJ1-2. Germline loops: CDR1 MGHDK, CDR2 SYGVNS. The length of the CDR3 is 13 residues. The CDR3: CASSEWVIDGYTF.

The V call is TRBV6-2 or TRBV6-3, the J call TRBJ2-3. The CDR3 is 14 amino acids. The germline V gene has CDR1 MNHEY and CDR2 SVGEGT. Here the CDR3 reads CASRVGGNTDTQYF.

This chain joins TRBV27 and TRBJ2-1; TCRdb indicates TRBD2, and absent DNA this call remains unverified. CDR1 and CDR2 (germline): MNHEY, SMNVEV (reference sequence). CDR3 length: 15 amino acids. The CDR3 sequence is CASSTPAGGVNEQFF.

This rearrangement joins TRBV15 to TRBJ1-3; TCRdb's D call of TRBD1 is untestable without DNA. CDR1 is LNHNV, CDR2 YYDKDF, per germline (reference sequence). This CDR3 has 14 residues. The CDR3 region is CATSVQGTGNTIYF. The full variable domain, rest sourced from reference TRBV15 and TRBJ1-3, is DAMVIQNPRYQVTQFGKPVTLSCSQTLNHNVMYWYQQKSSQAPKLLFHYYDKDFNNEADTPDNFQSRRPNTSFCFLDIRSPGLGDTAMYLCATSVQGTGNTIYFGEGSWLTVV.

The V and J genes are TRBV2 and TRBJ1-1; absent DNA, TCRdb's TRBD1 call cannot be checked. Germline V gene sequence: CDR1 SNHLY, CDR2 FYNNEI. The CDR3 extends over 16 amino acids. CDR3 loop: CASSASGVGSDTEAFF.

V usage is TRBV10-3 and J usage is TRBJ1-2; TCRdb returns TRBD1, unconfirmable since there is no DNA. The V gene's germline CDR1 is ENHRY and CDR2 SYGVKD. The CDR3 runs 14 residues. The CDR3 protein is CAISGQGAQNGYTF.

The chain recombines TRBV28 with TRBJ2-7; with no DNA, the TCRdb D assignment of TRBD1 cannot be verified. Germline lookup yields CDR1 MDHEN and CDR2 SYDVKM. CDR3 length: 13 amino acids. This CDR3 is CASRGGGPYEQYF.

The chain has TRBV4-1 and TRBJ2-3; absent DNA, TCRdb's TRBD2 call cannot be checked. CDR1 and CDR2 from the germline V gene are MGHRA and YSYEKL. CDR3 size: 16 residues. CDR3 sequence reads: CASSQDKLAAADTQYF.

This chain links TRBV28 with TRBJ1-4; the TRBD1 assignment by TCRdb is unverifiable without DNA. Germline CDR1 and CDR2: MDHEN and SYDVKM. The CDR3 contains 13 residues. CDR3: CASKTGGNEKLFF.

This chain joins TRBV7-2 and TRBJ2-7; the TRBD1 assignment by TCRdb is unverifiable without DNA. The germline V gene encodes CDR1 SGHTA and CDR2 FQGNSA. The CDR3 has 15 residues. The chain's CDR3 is CASSLVQAPFYEQYF.

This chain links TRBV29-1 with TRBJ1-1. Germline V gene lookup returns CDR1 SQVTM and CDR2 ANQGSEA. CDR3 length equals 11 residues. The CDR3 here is CSAGRSTEAFF.

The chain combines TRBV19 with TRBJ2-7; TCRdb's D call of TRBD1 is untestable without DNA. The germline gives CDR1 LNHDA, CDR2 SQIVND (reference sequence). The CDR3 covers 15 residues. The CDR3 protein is CASSILTGEPYEQYF.

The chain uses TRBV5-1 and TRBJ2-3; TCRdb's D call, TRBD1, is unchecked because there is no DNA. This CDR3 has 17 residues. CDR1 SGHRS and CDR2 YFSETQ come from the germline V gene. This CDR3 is CASSLGLFGTSTDTQYF.

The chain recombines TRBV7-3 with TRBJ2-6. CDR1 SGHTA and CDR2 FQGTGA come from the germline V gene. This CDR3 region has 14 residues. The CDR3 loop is CASSPTSGANVLTF. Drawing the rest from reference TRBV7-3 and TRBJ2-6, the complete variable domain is GAGVSQTPSNKVTEKGKYVELRCDPISGHTALYWYRQSLGQGPEFLIYFQGTGAADDSGLPNDRFFAVRPEGSVSTLKIQRTERGDSAVYLCASSPTSGANVLTFGAGSRLTVL.

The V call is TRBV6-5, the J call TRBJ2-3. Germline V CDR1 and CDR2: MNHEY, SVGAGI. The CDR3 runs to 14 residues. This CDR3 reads CASSYATTGDTQYF.

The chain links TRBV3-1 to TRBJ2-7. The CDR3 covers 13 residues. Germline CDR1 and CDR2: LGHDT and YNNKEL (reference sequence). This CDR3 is CASSFDPSGEQYF.